These T cell receptor beta chains were read from a single sample in a study of naive and memory T cell subsets. MiXCR, run by TCRdb on the UMI-ligation and nested PCR reads, gives a single entry per CDR3 protein. The sample carries 98,000 or so distinct CDR3 sequences, about 14% recorded once. Sample: naive CD8+ T cells from blood. The receptor source for this set is a human donor in good health. The CDR3 runs from the conserved cysteine through the conserved F or W. A D gene is named only where the DNA matches it firmly. Rows may omit the clone size; those that give it use once, few, many or a size class.

abundance: few
v_gene: TRBV6-5
d_gene: TRBD2
j_gene: TRBJ2-1
CDR3aa: CASRRGGGTDRDEQFF
CDR3nt: TGTGCCAGCAGGCGGGGGGGCGGGACGGATCGGGATGAGCAGTTCTTC

abundance: few
v_gene: TRBV12-3/TRBV12-4
d_gene: .
j_gene: TRBJ2-3
CDR3aa: CASSFMGDTQYF
CDR3nt: TGTGCCAGCAGTTTTATGGGAGATACGCAGTATTTT

abundance: few
v_gene: TRBV27
d_gene: TRBD1
j_gene: TRBJ2-7
CDR3aa: CASSFSAGGFHEQYF
CDR3nt: TGTGCCAGCAGTTTCTCGGCAGGGGGCTTCCACGAGCAGTACTTC

abundance: .
v_gene: TRBV4-1
d_gene: .
j_gene: TRBJ2-1
CDR3aa: CASSQVAADNEQFF
CDR3nt: TGCGCCAGCAGCCAAGTGGCGGCGGACAATGAGCAGTTCTTC

abundance: .
v_gene: TRBV7-8
d_gene: .
j_gene: TRBJ2-7
CDR3aa: CASSSSVNTGYEQYF
CDR3nt: TGTGCCAGCAGCTCATCGGTAAATACAGGCTACGAGCAGTACTTC

abundance: .
v_gene: TRBV12-3/TRBV12-4
d_gene: .
j_gene: TRBJ1-1
CDR3aa: CASIDDRNLNTEAFF
CDR3nt: TGTGCCAGCATCGACGACAGGAACCTGAACACTGAAGCTTTCTTT

abundance: .
v_gene: TRBV2
d_gene: .
j_gene: TRBJ2-1
CDR3aa: CASSARQEFYNEQFF
CDR3nt: TGTGCCAGCAGTGCCCGACAGGAGTTTTACAATGAGCAGTTCTTC

abundance: few
v_gene: TRBV20-1
d_gene: .
j_gene: TRBJ1-4
CDR3aa: CSARGQGEKLFF
CDR3nt: TGCAGTGCTAGGGGCCAGGGGGAAAAACTGTTTTTT

abundance: .
v_gene: TRBV20-1
d_gene: .
j_gene: TRBJ2-7
CDR3aa: CSARLPPQANFPYYEQYF
CDR3nt: TGCAGTGCTAGGCTGCCGCCGCAGGCAAATTTCCCCTACTACGAGCAGTACTTC

abundance: .
v_gene: TRBV4-1
d_gene: TRBD2
j_gene: TRBJ2-1
CDR3aa: CASSPPSGEYRSYNEQFF
CDR3nt: TGCGCCAGCAGTCCTCCTAGCGGGGAGTATCGCTCCTACAATGAGCAGTTCTTC

abundance: few
v_gene: TRBV3-1
d_gene: .
j_gene: TRBJ2-7
CDR3aa: CASSQGVYEQYF
CDR3nt: TGTGCCAGCAGCCAAGGGGTCTACGAGCAGTACTTC

abundance: .
v_gene: TRBV12-3/TRBV12-4
d_gene: .
j_gene: TRBJ1-1
CDR3aa: CASSLPPPGLGWDTEAFF
CDR3nt: TGTGCCAGCAGTTTACCCCCCCCGGGCCTCGGGTGGGACACTGAAGCTTTCTTT

abundance: few
v_gene: TRBV4-3
d_gene: TRBD1
j_gene: TRBJ2-7
CDR3aa: CASSQEGQGGEQYF
CDR3nt: TGCGCCAGCAGCCAAGAAGGACAGGGGGGCGAGCAGTACTTC

abundance: many
v_gene: TRBV24-1
d_gene: .
j_gene: TRBJ2-2
CDR3aa: CATSDRAVPGELFF
CDR3nt: TGTGCCACCAGTGATCGGGCGGTCCCCGGGGAGCTGTTTTTT

abundance: many
v_gene: TRBV20-1
d_gene: .
j_gene: TRBJ2-3
CDR3aa: CSARVRTLPYTQYF
CDR3nt: TGCAGTGCTAGGGTCCGGACTTTACCTTATACGCAGTATTTT

abundance: many
v_gene: TRBV20-1
d_gene: .
j_gene: TRBJ2-3
CDR3aa: CSATHTDTQYF
CDR3nt: TGCAGTGCTACCCACACAGATACGCAGTATTTT

abundance: .
v_gene: TRBV14
d_gene: .
j_gene: TRBJ2-7
CDR3aa: CASSRTTDYEQYF
CDR3nt: TGTGCCAGCAGCCGGACGACCGACTACGAGCAGTACTTC

abundance: few
v_gene: TRBV12-3/TRBV12-4
d_gene: .
j_gene: TRBJ2-7
CDR3aa: CASTLMGSSYEQYF
CDR3nt: TGTGCCAGCACCTTAATGGGGAGCTCCTACGAGCAGTACTTC

abundance: few
v_gene: TRBV5-8
d_gene: .
j_gene: TRBJ1-5
CDR3aa: CASSLLPGYQPQHF
CDR3nt: TGTGCCAGCAGCTTGTTGCCAGGCTATCAGCCCCAGCATTTT

abundance: .
v_gene: TRBV7-9
d_gene: .
j_gene: TRBJ1-2
CDR3aa: CASSPASGGSPYGYTF
CDR3nt: TGTGCCAGCAGCCCGGCCAGCGGGGGCTCGCCCTATGGCTACACCTTC

abundance: few
v_gene: TRBV6-5
d_gene: .
j_gene: TRBJ2-1
CDR3aa: CASSYVGSSYNEQFF
CDR3nt: TGTGCCAGCAGTTACGTGGGTAGCTCCTACAATGAGCAGTTCTTC

abundance: many
v_gene: TRBV10-3
d_gene: .
j_gene: TRBJ1-5
CDR3aa: CAISDNPNQPQHF
CDR3nt: TGTGCCATCAGTGACAACCCCAATCAGCCCCAGCATTTT

abundance: .
v_gene: TRBV7-2
d_gene: TRBD1
j_gene: TRBJ1-1
CDR3aa: CASSSYLRGAANTEAFF
CDR3nt: TGTGCCAGCAGTTCCTACCTCAGGGGGGCTGCGAACACTGAAGCTTTCTTT

abundance: .
v_gene: TRBV30
d_gene: TRBD1
j_gene: TRBJ1-2
CDR3aa: CAWTMTGALGYGYTF
CDR3nt: TGTGCCTGGACCATGACAGGGGCCCTAGGCTATGGCTACACCTTC

abundance: many
v_gene: TRBV7-8
d_gene: .
j_gene: TRBJ2-2
CDR3aa: CASSLGPGFAVTGELFF
CDR3nt: TGTGCCAGCAGCTTAGGCCCGGGGTTCGCTGTCACCGGGGAGCTGTTTTTT

abundance: .
v_gene: TRBV7-2
d_gene: TRBD2
j_gene: TRBJ2-3
CDR3aa: CASSLGSGSGTSTDTQYF
CDR3nt: TGTGCCAGCAGCTTAGGGTCCGGGAGCGGGACCAGCACAGATACGCAGTATTTT

abundance: few
v_gene: TRBV27
d_gene: .
j_gene: TRBJ2-5
CDR3aa: CASTHRETQYF
CDR3nt: TGTGCCAGCACCCATCGGGAGACCCAGTACTTC

abundance: .
v_gene: TRBV12-3/TRBV12-4
d_gene: TRBD2
j_gene: TRBJ2-1
CDR3aa: CASSGLLAGGSYNEQFF
CDR3nt: TGTGCCAGCAGCGGGCTCTTAGCGGGAGGCTCCTACAATGAGCAGTTCTTC

abundance: few
v_gene: TRBV7-9
d_gene: .
j_gene: TRBJ1-2
CDR3aa: CASSLRGVPYGYTF
CDR3nt: TGTGCCAGCAGCTTAAGGGGAGTACCCTATGGCTACACCTTC

abundance: few
v_gene: TRBV29-1
d_gene: .
j_gene: TRBJ1-2
CDR3aa: CSVEMGDGGGYTF
CDR3nt: TGCAGCGTTGAAATGGGGGATGGTGGTGGCTACACCTTC